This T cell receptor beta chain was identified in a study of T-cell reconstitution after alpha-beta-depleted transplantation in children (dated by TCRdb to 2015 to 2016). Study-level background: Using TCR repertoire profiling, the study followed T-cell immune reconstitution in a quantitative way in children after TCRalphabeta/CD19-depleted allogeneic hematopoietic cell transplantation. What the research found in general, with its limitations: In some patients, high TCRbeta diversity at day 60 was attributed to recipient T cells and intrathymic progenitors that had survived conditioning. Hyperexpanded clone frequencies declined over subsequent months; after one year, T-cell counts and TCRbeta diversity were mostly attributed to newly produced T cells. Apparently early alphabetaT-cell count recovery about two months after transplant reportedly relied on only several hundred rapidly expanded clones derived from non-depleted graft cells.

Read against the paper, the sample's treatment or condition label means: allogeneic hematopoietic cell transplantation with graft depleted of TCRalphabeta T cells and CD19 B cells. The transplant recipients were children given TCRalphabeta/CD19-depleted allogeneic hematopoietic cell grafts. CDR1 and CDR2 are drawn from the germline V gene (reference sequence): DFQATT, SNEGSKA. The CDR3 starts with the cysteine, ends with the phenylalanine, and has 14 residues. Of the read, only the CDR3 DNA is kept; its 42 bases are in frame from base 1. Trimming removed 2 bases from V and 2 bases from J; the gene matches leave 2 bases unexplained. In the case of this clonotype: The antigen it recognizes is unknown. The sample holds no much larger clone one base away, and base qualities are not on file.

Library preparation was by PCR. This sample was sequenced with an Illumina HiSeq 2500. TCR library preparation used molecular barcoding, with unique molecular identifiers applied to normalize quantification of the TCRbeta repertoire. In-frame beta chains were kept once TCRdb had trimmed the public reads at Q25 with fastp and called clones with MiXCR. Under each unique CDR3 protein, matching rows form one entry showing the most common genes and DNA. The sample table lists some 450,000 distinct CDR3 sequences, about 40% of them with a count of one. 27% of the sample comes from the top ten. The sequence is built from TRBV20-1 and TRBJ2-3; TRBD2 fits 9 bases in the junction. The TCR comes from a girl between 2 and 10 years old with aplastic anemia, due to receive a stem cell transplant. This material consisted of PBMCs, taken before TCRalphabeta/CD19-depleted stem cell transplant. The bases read TGCAGTGCTAGACTAGCGGGACTCACAGATACGCAGTATTTT. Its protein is CSARLAGLTDTQYF.